A single TCR beta chain is shown here with its context. The antigen is not known. The entry originates in a study of T cell responses to AZD1222 COVID-19 vaccine. Study-wide findings and caveats: Nearly half of spike-specific TCRs reportedly target unmutated variant regions. Spike-specific TCR breadth and depth both grew after two AZD1222 doses.

The data were produced by immunoSEQ multiplex PCR, yet TCRdb's version contains in-frame clones alone and is incomplete. The sample contains 100,000 to 150,000 clones, roughly 86% of which appear only once. Per germline, CDR1 SGHRS and CDR2 YFSETQ. The CDR3 sequence is 15 residues long. The V and J ends lost 0 bases and 4 bases respectively, with 13 bases between them. Here the sequenced sample was peripheral blood, taken on day 0 of AZD1222 vaccination. The gene calls are TRBV5-1 and TRBJ1-2; a weak D match, TRBD1 (6 bases). This clonotype originated in an adult in good health. This CDR3 reads CASSLADTRGYGYTF. CDR3 in DNA: TGCGCCAGCAGCTTGGCGGACACCAGGGGCTATGGCTACACCTTC. Full variable domain (missing parts from reference TRBV5-1 and TRBJ1-2): KAGVTQTPRYLIKTRGQQVTLSCSPISGHRSVSWYQQTPGQGLQFLFEYFSETQRNKGNFPGRFSGRQFSNSRSEMNVSTLELGDSALYLCASSLADTRGYGYTFGSGTRLTVV.